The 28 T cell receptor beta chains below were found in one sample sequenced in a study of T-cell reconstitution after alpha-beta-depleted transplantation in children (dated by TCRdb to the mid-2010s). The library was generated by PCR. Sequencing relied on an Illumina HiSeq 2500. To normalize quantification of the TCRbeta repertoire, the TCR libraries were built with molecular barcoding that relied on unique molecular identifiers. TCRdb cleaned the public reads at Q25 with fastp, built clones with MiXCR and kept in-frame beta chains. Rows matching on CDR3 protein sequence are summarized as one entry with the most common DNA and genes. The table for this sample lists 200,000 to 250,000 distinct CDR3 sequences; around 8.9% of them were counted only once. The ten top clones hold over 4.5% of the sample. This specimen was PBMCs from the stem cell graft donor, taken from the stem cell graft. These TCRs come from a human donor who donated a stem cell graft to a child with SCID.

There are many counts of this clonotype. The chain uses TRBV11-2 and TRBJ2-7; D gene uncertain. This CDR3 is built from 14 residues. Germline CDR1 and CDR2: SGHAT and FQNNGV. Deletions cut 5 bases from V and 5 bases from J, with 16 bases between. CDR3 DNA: TGTGCCAGCAGCCTCAGGTCCAGGAGAAACGAGCAGTACTTC. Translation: CASSLRSRRNEQYF.

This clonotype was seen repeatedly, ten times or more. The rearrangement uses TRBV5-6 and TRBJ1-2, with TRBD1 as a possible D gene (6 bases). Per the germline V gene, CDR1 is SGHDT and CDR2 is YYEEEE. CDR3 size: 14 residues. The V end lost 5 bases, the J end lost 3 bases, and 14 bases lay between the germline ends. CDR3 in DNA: TGTGCCAGCAGACGACACAGGGTTGACTATGGCTACACCTTC. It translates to CASRRHRVDYGYTF. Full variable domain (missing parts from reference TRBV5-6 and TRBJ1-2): DAGVTQSPTHLIKTRGQQVTLRCSPKSGHDTVSWYQQALGQGPQFIFQYYEEEERQRGNFPDRFSGHQFPNYSSELNVNALLLGDSALYLCASRRHRVDYGYTFGSGTRLTVV.

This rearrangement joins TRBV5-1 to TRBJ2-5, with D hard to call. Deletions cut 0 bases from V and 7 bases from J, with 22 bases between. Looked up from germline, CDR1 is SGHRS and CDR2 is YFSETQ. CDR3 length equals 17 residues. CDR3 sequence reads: CASSLGSGPDPITTQYF. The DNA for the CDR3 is TGCGCCAGCAGCTTGGGGTCGGGCCCCGATCCGATTACGACCCAGTACTTC.

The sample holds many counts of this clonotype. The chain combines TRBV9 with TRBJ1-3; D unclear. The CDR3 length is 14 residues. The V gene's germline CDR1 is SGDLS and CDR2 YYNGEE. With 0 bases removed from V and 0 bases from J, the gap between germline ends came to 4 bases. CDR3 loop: CASSVELSGNTIYF. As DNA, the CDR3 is TGTGCCAGCAGCGTAGAGCTCTCTGGAAACACCATATATTTT.

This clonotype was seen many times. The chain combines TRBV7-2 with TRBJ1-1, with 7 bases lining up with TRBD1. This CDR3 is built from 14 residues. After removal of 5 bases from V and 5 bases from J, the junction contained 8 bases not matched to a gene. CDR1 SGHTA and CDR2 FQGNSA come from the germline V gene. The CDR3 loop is CASSARQGWTEAFF. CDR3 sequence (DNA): TGTGCCAGCAGCGCGCGACAGGGTTGGACTGAAGCTTTCTTT.

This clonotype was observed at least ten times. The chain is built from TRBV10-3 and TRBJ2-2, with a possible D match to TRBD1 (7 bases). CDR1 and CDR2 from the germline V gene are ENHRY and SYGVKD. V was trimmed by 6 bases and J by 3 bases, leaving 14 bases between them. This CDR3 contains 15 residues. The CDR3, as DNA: TGTGCCATCAGGAACAGGGGCGGGGACACCGGGGAGCTGTTTTTT. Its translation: CAIRNRGGDTGELFF.

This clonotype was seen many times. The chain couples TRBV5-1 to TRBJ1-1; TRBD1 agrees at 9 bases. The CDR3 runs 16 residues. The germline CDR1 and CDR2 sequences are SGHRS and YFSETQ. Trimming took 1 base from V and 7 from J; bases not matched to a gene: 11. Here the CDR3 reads CASSLSWTGVRGEAFF. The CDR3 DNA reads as TGCGCCAGCAGCTTGAGCTGGACAGGGGTGCGAGGTGAAGCTTTCTTT.

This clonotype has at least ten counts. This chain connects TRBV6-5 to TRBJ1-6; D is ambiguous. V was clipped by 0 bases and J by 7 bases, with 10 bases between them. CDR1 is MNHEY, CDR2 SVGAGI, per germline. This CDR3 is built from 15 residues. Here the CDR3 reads CASSYSQATNSPLHF. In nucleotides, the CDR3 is TGTGCCAGCAGTTACTCGCAGGCGACGAATTCACCCCTCCACTTT.

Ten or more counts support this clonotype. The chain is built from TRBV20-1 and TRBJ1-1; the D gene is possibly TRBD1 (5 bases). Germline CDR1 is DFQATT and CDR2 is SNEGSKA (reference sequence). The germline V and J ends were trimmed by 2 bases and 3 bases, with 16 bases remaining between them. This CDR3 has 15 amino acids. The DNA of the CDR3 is TGCAGTGCTAGACTAAGGGCAGGGTTGGACACTGAAGCTTTCTTT. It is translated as CSARLRAGLDTEAFF.

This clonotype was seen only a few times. Here the CDR3 DNA reads TGTGCCAGCAGCTTAACGGGGGCGGCGACAGGACAGGGGCATGGTTTCTTT. Translation: CASSLTGAATGQGHGFF. The J gene is TRBJ1-1, the V gene TRBV7-3; 9 nucleotides line up with TRBD1. The germline V gene has CDR1 SGHTA and CDR2 FQGTGA. The ends lost 0 bases at V and 13 bases at J; junction bases unmatched: 18. CDR3 length: 17 residues.

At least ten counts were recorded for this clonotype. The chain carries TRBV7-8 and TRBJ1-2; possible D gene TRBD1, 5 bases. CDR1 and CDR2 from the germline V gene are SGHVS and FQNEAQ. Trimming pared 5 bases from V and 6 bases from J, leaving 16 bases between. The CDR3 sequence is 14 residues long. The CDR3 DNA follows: TGTGCCAGCAGCCCTGGGACTCTCAGGGATGGCTACACCTTC. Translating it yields CASSPGTLRDGYTF.

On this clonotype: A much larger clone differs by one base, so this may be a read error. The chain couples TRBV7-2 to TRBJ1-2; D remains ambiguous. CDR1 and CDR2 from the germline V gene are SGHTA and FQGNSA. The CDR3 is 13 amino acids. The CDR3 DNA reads TGTGCCAGCAGCCAAGGCGGTTCCTATGGCGACACCTTC. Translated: CASSQGGSYGDTF.

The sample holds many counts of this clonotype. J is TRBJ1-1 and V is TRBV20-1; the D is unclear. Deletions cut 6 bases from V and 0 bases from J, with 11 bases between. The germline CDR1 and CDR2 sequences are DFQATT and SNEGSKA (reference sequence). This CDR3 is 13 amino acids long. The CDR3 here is CSATEKMNTEAFF. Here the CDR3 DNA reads TGCAGTGCCACGGAAAAGATGAACACTGAAGCTTTCTTT.

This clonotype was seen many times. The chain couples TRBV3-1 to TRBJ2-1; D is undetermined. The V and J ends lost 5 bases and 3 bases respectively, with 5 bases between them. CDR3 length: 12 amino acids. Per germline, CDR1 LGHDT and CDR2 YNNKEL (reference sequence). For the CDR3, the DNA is TGTGCCAGCAGCTGGGACTACAATGAGCAGTTCTTC. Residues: CASSWDYNEQFF.

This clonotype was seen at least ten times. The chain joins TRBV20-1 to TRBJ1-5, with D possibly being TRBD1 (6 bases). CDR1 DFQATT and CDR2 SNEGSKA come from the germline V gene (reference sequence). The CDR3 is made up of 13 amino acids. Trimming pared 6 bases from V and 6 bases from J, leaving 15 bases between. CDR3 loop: CSASRDIGQPQHF. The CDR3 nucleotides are TGCAGTGCAAGCCGGGACATAGGTCAGCCCCAGCATTTT.

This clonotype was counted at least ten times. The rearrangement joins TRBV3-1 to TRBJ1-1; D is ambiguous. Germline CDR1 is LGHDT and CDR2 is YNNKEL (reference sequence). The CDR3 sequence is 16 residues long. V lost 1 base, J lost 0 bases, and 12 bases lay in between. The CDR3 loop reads CASSQGSGLLNTEAFF. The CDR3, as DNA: TGTGCCAGCAGCCAAGGAAGTGGTTTACTGAACACTGAAGCTTTCTTT. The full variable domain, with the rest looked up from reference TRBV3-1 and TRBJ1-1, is DTAVSQTPKYLVTQMGNDKSIKCEQNLGHDTMYWYKQDSKKFLKIMFSYNNKELIINETVPNRFSPKSPDKAHLNLHINSLELGDSAVYFCASSQGSGLLNTEAFFGQGTRLTVV.

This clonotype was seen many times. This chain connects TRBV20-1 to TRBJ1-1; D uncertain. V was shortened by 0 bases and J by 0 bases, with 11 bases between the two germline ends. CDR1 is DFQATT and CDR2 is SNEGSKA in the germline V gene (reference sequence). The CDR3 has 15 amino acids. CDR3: CSARDMTPMNTEAFF. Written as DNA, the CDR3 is TGCAGTGCTAGAGATATGACCCCCATGAACACTGAAGCTTTCTTT.

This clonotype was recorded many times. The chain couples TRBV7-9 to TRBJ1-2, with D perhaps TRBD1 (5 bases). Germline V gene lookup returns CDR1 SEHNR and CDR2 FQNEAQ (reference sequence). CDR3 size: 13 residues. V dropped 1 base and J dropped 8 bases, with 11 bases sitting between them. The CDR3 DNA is TGTGCCAGCAGCTTAGTTGCAGGGAGAGGCTACACCTTC. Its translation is CASSLVAGRGYTF.

DNA of the CDR3: TGCAGCGTTGAAGTCATGGGGACACTTAACACTGAAGCTTTCTTT. Residues: CSVEVMGTLNTEAFF. This rearrangement joins TRBV29-1 to TRBJ1-1; D perhaps matches TRBD1 (6 bases). The CDR3 totals 15 residues. Germline CDR1 reads SQVTM; CDR2 reads ANQGSEA. The V end was cut by 1 base, the J end by 2 bases, with 14 bases between. Variable domain in full (rest from reference TRBV29-1 and TRBJ1-1): SAVISQKPSRDICQRGTSLTIQCQVDSQVTMMFWYRQQPGQSLTLIATANQGSEATYESGFVIDKFPISRPNLTFSTLTVSNMSPEDSSIYLCSVEVMGTLNTEAFFGQGTRLTVV.

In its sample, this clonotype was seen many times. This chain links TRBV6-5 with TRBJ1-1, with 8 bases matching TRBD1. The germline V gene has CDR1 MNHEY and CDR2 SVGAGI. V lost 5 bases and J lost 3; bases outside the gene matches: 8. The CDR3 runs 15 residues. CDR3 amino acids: CASSPRTGLYTEAFF. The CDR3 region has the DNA TGTGCCAGCAGTCCTAGGACAGGGCTGTACACTGAAGCTTTCTTT.

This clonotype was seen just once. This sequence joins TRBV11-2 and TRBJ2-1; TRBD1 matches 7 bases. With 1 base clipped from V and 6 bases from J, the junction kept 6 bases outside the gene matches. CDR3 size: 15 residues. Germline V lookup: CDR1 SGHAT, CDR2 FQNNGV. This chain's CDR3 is CASSLVTGVGNEQFF. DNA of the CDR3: TGTGCCAGCAGCTTAGTTACAGGGGTTGGCAATGAGCAGTTCTTC.

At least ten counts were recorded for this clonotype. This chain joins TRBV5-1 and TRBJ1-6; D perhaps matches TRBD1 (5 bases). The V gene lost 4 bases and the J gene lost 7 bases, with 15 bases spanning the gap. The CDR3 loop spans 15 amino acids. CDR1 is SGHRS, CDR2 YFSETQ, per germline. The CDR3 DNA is TGCGCCAGCAGCATGGCCGCAGGGAACAATTCACCCCTCCACTTT. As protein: CASSMAAGNNSPLHF. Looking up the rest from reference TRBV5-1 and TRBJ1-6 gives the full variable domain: KAGVTQTPRYLIKTRGQQVTLSCSPISGHRSVSWYQQTPGQGLQFLFEYFSETQRNKGNFPGRFSGRQFSNSRSEMNVSTLELGDSALYLCASSMAAGNNSPLHFGNGTRLTVT.

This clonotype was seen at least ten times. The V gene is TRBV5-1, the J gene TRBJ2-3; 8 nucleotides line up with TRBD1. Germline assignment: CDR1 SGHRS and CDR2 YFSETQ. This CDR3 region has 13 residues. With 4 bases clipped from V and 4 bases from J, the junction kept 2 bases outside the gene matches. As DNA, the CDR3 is TGCGCCAGCAGCGGACAGGGTCCAGATACGCAGTATTTT. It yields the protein CASSGQGPDTQYF.

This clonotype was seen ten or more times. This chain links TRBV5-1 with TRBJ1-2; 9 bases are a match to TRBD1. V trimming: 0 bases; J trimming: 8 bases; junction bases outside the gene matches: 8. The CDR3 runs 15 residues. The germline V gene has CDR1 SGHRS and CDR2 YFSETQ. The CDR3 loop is CASSLAVGQGKGYTF. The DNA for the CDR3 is TGCGCCAGCAGCTTGGCAGTGGGACAGGGAAAGGGCTACACCTTC.

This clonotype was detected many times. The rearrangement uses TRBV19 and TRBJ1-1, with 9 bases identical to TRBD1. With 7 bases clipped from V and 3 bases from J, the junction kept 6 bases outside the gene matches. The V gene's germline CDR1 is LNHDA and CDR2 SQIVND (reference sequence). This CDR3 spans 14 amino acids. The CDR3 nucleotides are TGTGCCAGTACCCCGACAGGGGGTTACACTGAAGCTTTCTTT. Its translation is CASTPTGGYTEAFF.

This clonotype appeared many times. The CDR3 sequence: CASSLGIVRGNEQFF. CDR3 DNA: TGTGCCAGCAGCCTAGGCATAGTCCGGGGCAATGAGCAGTTCTTC. The genes are TRBV7-2 and TRBJ2-1; D is possibly TRBD2 (5 bases). Deletions cut 5 bases from V and 6 bases from J, with 17 bases between. CDR1 SGHTA and CDR2 FQGNSA come from the germline V gene. This CDR3 region has 15 residues. The whole variable domain, filled in from reference TRBV7-2 and TRBJ2-1, reads GAGVSQSPSNKVTEKGKDVELRCDPISGHTALYWYRQSLGQGLEFLIYFQGNSAPDKSGLPSDRFSAERTGGSVSTLTIQRTQQEDSAVYLCASSLGIVRGNEQFFGPGTRLTVL.

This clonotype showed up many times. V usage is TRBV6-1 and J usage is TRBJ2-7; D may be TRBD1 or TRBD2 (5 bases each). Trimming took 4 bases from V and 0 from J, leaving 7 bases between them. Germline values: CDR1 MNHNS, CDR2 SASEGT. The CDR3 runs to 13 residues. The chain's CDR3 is CASSGGSSYEQYF. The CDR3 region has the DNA TGTGCCAGCAGTGGGGGGTCCTCCTACGAGCAGTACTTC.

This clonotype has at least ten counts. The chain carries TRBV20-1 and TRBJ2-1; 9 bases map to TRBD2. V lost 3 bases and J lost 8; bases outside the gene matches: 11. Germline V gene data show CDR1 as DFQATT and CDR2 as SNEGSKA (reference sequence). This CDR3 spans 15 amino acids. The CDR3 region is CSARDGERGVDEQFF. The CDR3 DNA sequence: TGCAGTGCTAGGGACGGGGAGCGGGGGGTGGATGAGCAGTTCTTC.